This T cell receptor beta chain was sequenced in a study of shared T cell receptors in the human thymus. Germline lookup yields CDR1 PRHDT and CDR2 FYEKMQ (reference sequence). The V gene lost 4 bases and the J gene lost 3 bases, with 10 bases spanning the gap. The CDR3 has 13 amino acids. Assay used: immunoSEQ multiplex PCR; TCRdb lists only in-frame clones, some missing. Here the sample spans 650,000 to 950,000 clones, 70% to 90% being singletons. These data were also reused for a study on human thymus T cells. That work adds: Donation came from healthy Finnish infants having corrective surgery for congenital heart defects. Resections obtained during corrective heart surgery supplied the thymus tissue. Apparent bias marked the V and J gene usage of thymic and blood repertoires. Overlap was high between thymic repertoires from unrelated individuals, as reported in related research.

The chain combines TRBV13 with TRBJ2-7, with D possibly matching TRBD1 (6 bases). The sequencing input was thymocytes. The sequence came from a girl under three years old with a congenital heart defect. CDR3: CASSWLDSYEQYF. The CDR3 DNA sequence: TGTGCCAGCAGCTGGTTGGACAGCTACGAGCAGTACTTC.